The 18 T cell receptor beta chains given below trace back to one sample, sequenced in a study of tumor and adjacent non-tumor tissue in lung cancer (dated by TCRdb to the late 2010s). RNA was isolated from bulk, unsorted tissue, and RNA quality was assessed with a NanoDrop ND-1000 and an Agilent 2100. Libraries were made using multiplex PCR. Sequenced using an Illumina HiSeq 2500. Following protocols modified from ARM-PCR, the researchers constructed TCRbeta libraries through three rounds of nested PCR with primers (Table S4). TCRdb's own reprocessing of the public reads used fastp at Q25 and MiXCR and kept productive beta chains. Every entry covers one CDR3 protein and lists the most common genes and DNA from its rows. Within this sample are about 90,000 distinct CDR3 sequences, with roughly two thirds of them counted one time only. The top ten constitute roughly 14% of the sample. The sample consisted of lung tumor tissue. The receptors shown here come from a man in his 70s with non-small cell lung cancer.

On this clonotype itself: This clone may be a read error of a much larger clone one base away. The chain is built from TRBV5-5 and TRBJ2-4, with 9 bases fitting TRBD2. Germline CDR1 is SGHKS and CDR2 is YYEKEE (reference sequence). The CDR3 totals 19 residues. CDR3 sequence: CGSSPRGAGGGVAKNIQYF. The CDR3, as DNA: TGTGGCAGCAGCCCCCGGGGAGCGGGGGGTGGGGTAGCCAAAAACATTCAGTACTTC. The full variable domain, completed using reference TRBV5-5 and TRBJ2-4, is DAGVTQSPTHLIKTRGQQVTLRCSPISGHKSVSWYQQVLGQGPQFIFQYYEKEERGRGNFPDRFSARQFPNYSSELNVNALLLGDSALYLCGSSPRGAGGGVAKNIQYFGAGTRLSVL.

This clonotype was seen ten or more times. This chain uses TRBV14 with TRBJ2-1; 7 bases agree with TRBD1. CDR3 length equals 16 residues. In germline, CDR1 is SGHDN, CDR2 FVKESK. The junction had 14 bases not matched to a gene; V was cut back by 6 bases and J by 6 bases. The CDR3 is CASSRDSLISFNEQFF. As DNA, the CDR3 is TGTGCCAGCAGTCGGGACAGCCTGATTTCTTTCAATGAGCAGTTCTTC.

A word on this clonotype: One junction end disagrees with the germline gene, perhaps due to a read error. The CDR3 region has the DNA TGTGCTAGCAGTTACGATCGGGTAGCGGGGGGGCTTGAGCAATTCTTC. Protein product: CASSYDRVAGGLEQFF. V gene TRBV6-6 combines with J gene TRBJ2-1; TRBD2 agrees at 11 bases. This CDR3 contains 16 residues. Germline V gene lookup returns CDR1 MNHNY and CDR2 SVGAGI (reference sequence).

On this clonotype: A read error may be the cause here, since a much bigger clone is one base away. V usage is TRBV29-1 and J usage is TRBJ2-6, with D perhaps TRBD1 (7 bases). This CDR3 is 14 amino acids long. Trimming pared 5 bases from V and 5 bases from J, leaving 13 bases between. From germline, CDR1 is SQVTM and CDR2 ANQGSEA. The CDR3, as DNA: TGCAGCGTTACGGACAGGACTAGGGCCAACGTCCTGACTTTC. It encodes CSVTDRTRANVLTF.

This clonotype was counted ten times or more. The rearrangement uses TRBV7-9 and TRBJ2-1; 8 positions agree with TRBD2. The CDR3 runs to 15 residues. With 5 bases clipped from V and 8 bases from J, the junction kept 11 bases outside the gene matches. Germline V gene sequence: CDR1 SEHNR, CDR2 FQNEAQ (reference sequence). The CDR3 DNA sequence: TGTGCCAGCAGCCGCAGGAGCGGGGGTTCCGATGAGCAGTTCTTC. Its protein is CASSRRSGGSDEQFF.

This chain joins TRBV7-9 and TRBJ1-4, with D unresolved. The CDR3 length is 12 residues. V lost 7 bases and J 6 bases, leaving 9 bases between the germline ends. The germline V gene encodes CDR1 SEHNR and CDR2 FQNEAQ (reference sequence). The CDR3 here is CASILRDEKLFF. CDR3 DNA: TGTGCCAGCATCCTCCGAGATGAAAAACTGTTTTTT.

To note about this clonotype: Here the CDR3 omits its conserved ending phenylalanine or tryptophan, so a read error is the likely source. The chain carries TRBV24-1 and TRBJ2-2, with D possibly TRBD1 on 5 matching bases. The CDR3 length is 16 residues. The germline CDR1 and CDR2 sequences are KGHDR and SFDVKD. V lost 6 bases, J lost 2 bases, and 15 bases lay in between. CDR3: CATSTWRRGNTGELFL. The CDR3 DNA sequence: TGTGCCACCAGTACCTGGCGAAGGGGCAACACCGGGGAGCTGTTTTTA.

This clonotype came up a few times. The chain is built from TRBV28 and TRBJ2-2, with D perhaps matching TRBD2 (6 bases). The germline V gene has CDR1 MDHEN and CDR2 SYDVKM. The CDR3 has 16 residues. Trimming removed 5 bases from V and 1 base from J, with 14 bases in between. Here the CDR3 reads CASSPAGLKNTGELFF. The CDR3 DNA reads TGTGCCAGCAGTCCCGCGGGACTCAAGAACACCGGGGAGCTGTTTTTT.

A remark on this clonotype: The CDR3 carries no conserved terminal phenylalanine or tryptophan, so it likely arises from a read error. This chain links TRBV10-3 with TRBJ2-5; TRBD1 or TRBD2 may be the D gene (5 bases each). The V gene's germline CDR1 is ENHRY and CDR2 SYGVKD. The CDR3 spans 15 residues. CDR3 bases: TGTGCCATCGGTGAGGGGATGGGGCACCAAGAGACCCAGTACTTG. Protein product: CAIGEGMGHQETQYL.

About this clonotype itself: A clone one base away is much larger, so this may be a read error. The CDR3 region is CSGQGIVLGRNIQYF. CDR3 DNA sequence: TGCAGTGGGCAGGGGATCGTCCTGGGCAGAAACATTCAGTACTTC. The J gene is TRBJ2-4, the V gene TRBV20-1; TRBD1 is a possible D gene (6 bases). Per germline, CDR1 DFQATT and CDR2 SNEGSKA (reference sequence). The CDR3 sequence is 15 residues long. V was shortened by 7 bases and J by 6 bases, with 22 bases between the two germline ends.

This clonotype was seen many times. The chain links TRBV10-3 to TRBJ1-4, with TRBD1 as a possible D gene (6 bases). V gave up 3 bases and J gave up 11 bases, with 19 bases separating them. The CDR3 consists of 15 residues. Germline CDR1 reads ENHRY; CDR2 reads SYGVKD. The CDR3 DNA follows: TGTGCCATCAGTGAAAGGCCAGGACAGAACGGGAAACTGTTTTTT. Its protein is CAISERPGQNGKLFF.

Details on this clonotype: It may be a read error: a sequence one base away is much more abundant. This sequence joins TRBV5-4 and TRBJ2-3; D gene uncertain. CDR3 size: 13 residues. Germline assignment: CDR1 SGHNT and CDR2 YYREEE (reference sequence). The CDR3 region has the DNA TGTACCAGCAGCACGCCCGACTCAATCTCGCAGTATTTT. Protein sequence: CTSSTPDSISQYF.

Regarding this clonotype: A much larger clone lies one base from this, so it may be a read error. The conserved closing phenylalanine or tryptophan is absent in this CDR3, likely reflecting a read error. This rearrangement joins TRBV5-1 to TRBJ2-7, with D maybe TRBD1 (6 bases). CDR1 and CDR2 (germline): SGHRS, YFSETQ. The CDR3 totals 14 residues. Trimming shortened V by 4 bases and J by 2 bases, and 13 bases separated the two germline ends. CDR3 sequence (DNA): TGCGCCAGCAGCCGGGACACGGAGACCTACGAGCAGTACTAC. This encodes CASSRDTETYEQYY.

The chain links TRBV7-9 to TRBJ2-7; no reliable D call. Trimming removed 0 bases from V and 6 bases from J, with 12 bases in between. Per the germline V gene, CDR1 is SEHNR and CDR2 is FQNEAQ (reference sequence). CDR3 length equals 14 residues. CDR3 coding DNA: TGTGCCAGCAGCTTAGCTCCCGATAGAGGCGAGCAGTACTTC. Translated: CASSLAPDRGEQYF.

A word on this clonotype: Sequence at one end of the junction differs from germline and may be a read error. V is TRBV5-5 and J is TRBJ1-2, with D uncertain. Germline CDR1 is SGHKS and CDR2 is YYEKEE (reference sequence). The CDR3 is made up of 12 amino acids. Here the CDR3 DNA reads TGTACCAGTAGATCCCCGGGCTATGGCTACACCTTC. Protein: CTSRSPGYGYTF.

In the case of this clonotype: This may come from a read error, since a much larger clone is one base off. The rearrangement joins TRBV20-1 to TRBJ2-7; no definite D call. Trimming stripped 5 bases from V and 6 bases from J, with 11 bases between. This CDR3 is 11 amino acids long. The germline gives CDR1 DFQATT, CDR2 SNEGSKA (reference sequence). In DNA form, the CDR3 reads TGCAGTGCTCGGCGCACCTGCGAGCAGTACTTC. Protein product: CSARRTCEQYF.

As regards this clonotype: Given the absence of the conserved phenylalanine or tryptophan at the CDR3 end, a read error is likely. J is TRBJ1-2 and V is TRBV11-2; no clear D. Germline CDR1 reads SGHAT; CDR2 reads FQNNGV. Trimming stripped 5 bases from V and 4 bases from J, with 11 bases between. The CDR3 length is 13 residues. CDR3 DNA: TGTGCCAGCAGCCAGGACCAGACCTATGGCTACACCATC. Translation: CASSQDQTYGYTI.

The J gene is TRBJ2-2, the V gene TRBV28; TRBD1 or TRBD2 may be the D gene (5 bases each). This CDR3 comprises 15 residues. Germline CDR1 and CDR2: MDHEN and SYDVKM. The V end was cut by 5 bases, the J end by 4 bases, with 14 bases between. The CDR3 DNA reads as TGTGCCAGCAGTACGAAGACGAGGGGCACCGGGGAGCTGTTTTTT. Translating gives CASSTKTRGTGELFF.